This T cell receptor beta chain was sequenced in a study of beta chain features in type 1 diabetes (dated by TCRdb to the late 2010s). Background for the entire study: Mean age, gender distribution, total cell number and subset yield were not different between patients and healthy donors. Across all samples, 107,917,701 sorted cells were examined, and cell number per subset correlated strongly with RNA yield. In the study, TCRB repertoires of sorted circulating CD4+ T cell subsets from recently diagnosed type 1 diabetes patients were compared with those of matched healthy donors. Regulatory and stem cell-like memory subsets were obtained from only 8 patients and roughly eight healthy donors, while naive and central memory subsets were obtained from all 30 or so donors. Results and caveats for the whole study, not just this receptor: Because cDNA was sequenced instead of genomic DNA, highly expressing activated cells could be over-represented, though the groups showed no difference in activation or CD3 levels. At VDJ recombination sites, patients with type 1 diabetes made fewer insertions and deleted more nucleotides, a pattern implying thymic rearrangement abnormalities. Type 1 diabetes patients showed a moderate but significant shortening of TCRB CDR3 length in all four CD4+ subsets. PCR might favor shorter templates, but patient and control samples were amplified and corrected together, so any skew would affect both groups equally. Naive, central memory and regulatory TCRB repertoires appeared to be more similar among patients than among healthy donors. HLA sub-analyses involved small numbers of individuals, so any influence of HLA type on TCRB rearrangement remained unresolved.

In regard to this clone: The antigen this receptor binds is unknown. No qualities accompany the bases; no much larger clone lies one base away.

All of the isolated RNA was reverse transcribed with the High Capacity cDNA Reverse Transcription Kit, so expressed TCRB transcripts were sequenced. Deep immunoSEQ sequencing was applied to naive, central memory and regulatory T cell samples, giving an average of about 3.7 million total reads per sample. Sorted cells were lysed in RLT buffer and RNA was extracted with DNase-treated RNeasy Micro or Mini kits, depending on cell number. Each cell subset was processed on its own to prevent cross-contamination, while patient and healthy donor samples were processed together. TCRB sequences were amplified from cDNA with the immunoSEQ multiplex PCR, producing 87-bp fragments spanning the CDR3 region. Amplicons were sequenced on the Illumina HiSeq platform. Regarding the original processing steps: PCR bias was computationally corrected using synthetic template baselines, reads within Hamming distance 2 were collapsed, and singletons that could not be merged were discarded. By aligning reads against IMGT, V, D and J genes, CDR3 length, and insertions or deletions at six rearrangement sites were assigned. Within each subset, clonotype counts were normalized to the number of sorted cells before true diversity and Gini coefficients were calculated with the tcR R package. The overlap coefficient, calculated on TCRB nucleotide sequences, was used to quantify repertoire sharing. In its TCRdb copy, this immuneACCESS table keeps in-frame sequences only and misses some clones. Where compared with another copy, unresolved V genes explain less than half of these, and the others have no known cause. Clone size and V and J calls were adopted from that table, with D and trimming inferred from the DNA. The sample includes fewer than 350,000 clones, with under 8.5% observed a single time. Jointly, the top ten make up roughly 1% of the sample.

Each donor gave one peripheral blood draw, averaging approximately 120 mL, which was collected into heparinised tubes. A BD FACSAria II and a panel including CD45RO, CCR7, CD25, CD127, CD95 and CD27 were used to sort naive, central memory, regulatory and stem cell-like memory CD4+ T cells. Purity was above 95% for every sorted population. Right away, PBMCs were isolated by Lymphoprep density gradient centrifugation and were stained directly, with no culture step. To minimize batch effects, samples were stained and sorted in pairs, one healthy donor with one patient per experiment. Cut back by 5 bases and 7 bases, the V and J ends lie 6 bases apart. The CDR3 covers 10 residues, taking in both the cysteine and the valine. Solely the CDR3 DNA is kept, with 30 bases framed from the first base. Reading the germline V gene gives CDR1 SGHVS and CDR2 FQNEAQ.

The source of this sequence is a woman in her late teens or twenties in good health. The sample consisted of central memory CD4+ T cells from blood. The sequence joins TRBV7-8 to TRBJ2-7; a tentative D match to TRBD2 spans 6 bases. CDR3 loop: CASSRGEQYV. The nucleotides read TGTGCCAGCAGCCGGGGGGAGCAGTACGTC.